The subject of this entry is one T cell receptor (beta chain). Its target is not known. The CDR3 consists of 13 residues. Germline CDR1 is SGHNT and CDR2 is YENEEA. Trimming took 5 bases from V and 3 from J, leaving 11 bases between them. The sort gate was single viable CD3+CD4+CD8-CD45RO+ cells for memory CD4+ T cells. The source of the sample is a study of memory CD4+ T cells and cytomegalovirus serostatus. About the research overall: This sample comes from healthy Belgian adults, roughly 9 CMV seropositive, under 25 seronegative. Study results and caveats: Suggested: most of the CMV-linked TCR signature lies in CD4+ memory cells. Each of roughly 65 CMV-associated TCRbeta sequences occurred in one to five individuals.

Source study methods: After removing out-of-frame reads, around 2 million distinct TCRbeta sequences remained. Only in-frame clones appear in the TCRdb table, and some are missing; sequencing was by immunoSEQ multiplex PCR. V and J calls and clone size are copied from that table; D and trimming were computed from the DNA. The profile shows some 95,000 clones, 75% to 85% of them singletons. The source of this sequence is an adult in good health and CMV-seropositive. This chain links TRBV11-3 with TRBJ2-7, with a weak D call TRBD1 (6 bases). The source material was memory CD4+ T cells from blood. Here the CDR3 reads CASSQGGRYEQYF. CDR3 DNA sequence: TGTGCCAGCAGCCAAGGGGGTCGCTACGAGCAGTACTTC.